The rows below give T cell receptor beta chains drawn from one sample of a study of T cell responses to AZD1222 COVID-19 vaccine. Only in-frame clones appear in the TCRdb table, and some are missing; sequencing was by immunoSEQ multiplex PCR. The data show about 130,000 clones, 84% seen once. Sequencing was performed on peripheral blood, taken on day 0 of AZD1222 vaccination. All receptors derive from an adult in good health. The CDR3 runs from the conserved cysteine through the conserved F or W. Fields, in order: J gene, clone size, V gene, D gene, CDR3 protein, CDR3 DNA. D genes are given only for firm matches. Only part of the rows carry a size: once, few, many, or a class if the clone is expanded.

TRBJ1-2 once TRBV3-1/TRBV3-2 . CASSQEDFGYGYTF TGTGCCAGCAGCCAAGAGGATTTTGGGTATGGCTACACCTTC
TRBJ2-3 once TRBV5-1 TRBD2 CASSLVAAGGHGDTQYF TGCGCCAGCAGCTTGGTTGCAGCGGGGGGGCACGGAGATACGCAGTATTTT
TRBJ2-7 . TRBV28 . CASHSDRSYEQYF TGTGCCAGCCACTCTGACAGGAGCTACGAGCAGTACTTC
TRBJ1-1 . TRBV27 . CASSYLGNTEAFF TGTGCCAGCAGTTATTTGGGAAACACTGAAGCTTTCTTT
TRBJ2-2 . TRBV28 TRBD1 CASSLRGPLNTGELFF TGTGCCAGCAGTTTAAGGGGGCCGCTGAACACCGGGGAGCTGTTTTTT
TRBJ1-1 . TRBV2 TRBD1 CASTLQGVRTEAFF TGTGCCAGCACTTTACAGGGGGTGAGGACTGAAGCTTTCTTT
TRBJ2-7 . TRBV30 TRBD1 CAWSPGQGLPSGEQYF TGTGCCTGGAGTCCGGGACAGGGACTCCCCTCCGGCGAGCAGTACTTC
TRBJ2-7 once TRBV5-6 TRBD1 CASSPTGRYEQYF TGTGCCAGCAGCCCGACAGGGCGGTACGAGCAGTACTTC
TRBJ1-4 few TRBV25-1 . CASSGRVEVTNEKLFF TGTGCCAGCAGTGGTAGGGTAGAAGTCACTAATGAAAAACTGTTTTTT
TRBJ1-2 . TRBV27 . CASGREGAYYGYTF TGTGCCAGTGGGCGAGAAGGGGCATACTATGGCTACACCTTC
TRBJ2-5 . TRBV28 . CASSLWSQSGETQYF TGTGCCAGCAGTTTATGGTCCCAATCAGGGGAGACCCAGTACTTC
TRBJ2-1 once TRBV24-1 . CATNPRGGGNEQFF TGTGCCACCAACCCCAGGGGCGGAGGGAATGAGCAGTTCTTC
TRBJ1-3 . TRBV6-4 . CASRRQAGNTIYF TGTGCCAGCAGGAGGCAGGCCGGAAACACCATATATTTT
TRBJ1-1 once TRBV6-5 . CASSYLDPVLNTEAFF TGTGCCAGCAGTTACCTAGATCCGGTTTTGAACACTGAAGCTTTCTTT
TRBJ1-1 . TRBV19 . CASSTTRGTEAFF TGTGCCAGTAGTACAACCCGAGGCACTGAAGCTTTCTTT
TRBJ1-5 . TRBV28 . CASRSGGQNGNQPQHF TGTGCCAGCAGGTCCGGGGGCCAGAATGGCAATCAGCCCCAGCATTTT
TRBJ1-5 . TRBV10-3 . CAISESIRAGNQPQHF TGTGCCATCAGTGAGTCGATCAGGGCCGGGAATCAGCCCCAGCATTTT
TRBJ1-2 . TRBV6-1 . CASSEEGRYGYTF TGTGCCAGCAGTGAAGAGGGTAGATATGGCTACACCTTC
TRBJ1-1 . TRBV27 . CASSFGHYTEAFF TGTGCCAGCAGTTTTGGACATTACACTGAAGCTTTCTTT
TRBJ2-7 . TRBV30 TRBD1 CAWSTGQTHEQYF TGTGCCTGGAGTACGGGACAGACTCACGAGCAGTACTTC
TRBJ2-2 . TRBV27 TRBD1 CASSWGQGWTGELFF TGTGCCAGCAGTTGGGGACAGGGTTGGACCGGGGAGCTGTTTTTT
TRBJ1-1 . TRBV19 . CASIPRRGLNTEAFF TGTGCCAGTATCCCTCGCAGGGGCCTGAACACTGAAGCTTTCTTT
TRBJ2-3 once TRBV5-1 . CASRQGSTDTQYF TGCGCCAGCAGGCAGGGGAGCACAGATACGCAGTATTTT
TRBJ2-5 once TRBV23-1 . CASSHGETQYF TGCGCCAGCAGCCACGGGGAGACCCAGTACTTC
TRBJ2-7 few TRBV20-1 TRBD1 CSARTGVEQYF TGCAGTGCGCGGACAGGGGTTGAGCAGTACTTC
TRBJ1-2 . TRBV5-1 TRBD1 CASSFQGGDAGYTF TGCGCCAGCAGCTTCCAGGGGGGCGATGCTGGCTACACCTTC
TRBJ1-1 . TRBV18 . CASSPLAGREAFF TGTGCCAGCTCACCCCTCGCAGGTCGGGAAGCTTTCTTT
TRBJ1-2 . TRBV6-1 TRBD1 CASSEGQGTNYGYTF TGTGCCAGCAGTGAAGGACAGGGGACCAACTATGGCTACACCTTC
TRBJ1-5 . TRBV28 . CASSFPWGGGQVLSNQPQHF TGTGCCAGCAGTTTTCCCTGGGGCGGGGGGCAGGTCCTAAGCAATCAGCCCCAGCATTTT
TRBJ1-1 . TRBV11-2 . CASSRKIEGPYTEAFF TGTGCCAGCAGCCGAAAAATAGAGGGGCCGTACACTGAAGCTTTCTTT
TRBJ1-3 . TRBV6-5 . CASSPTGNTIYF TGTGCCAGCAGTCCAACTGGAAACACCATATATTTT
TRBJ2-7 . TRBV5-8 TRBD2 CASNPREGSSYEQYF TGTGCCAGCAACCCCCGGGAGGGGAGCTCCTACGAGCAGTACTTC
TRBJ1-4 . TRBV30 TRBD1 CAWKGQGTEKLFF TGTGCCTGGAAGGGACAGGGGACGGAAAAACTGTTTTTT
TRBJ2-2 . TRBV4-2 . CASSQDMGNEGELFF TGTGCCAGCAGCCAAGATATGGGCAACGAGGGGGAGCTGTTTTTT
TRBJ1-2 . TRBV20-1 . CSASQSAGGFYGYTF TGCAGTGCTAGTCAGTCCGCGGGGGGGTTCTATGGCTACACCTTC
TRBJ1-1 few TRBV9 TRBD1 CASSFGQGLAEAFF TGTGCCAGCAGCTTCGGACAGGGACTAGCGGAAGCTTTCTTT
TRBJ1-1 . TRBV5-6 . CASSLTAVAEAFF TGTGCCAGCAGCTTGACGGCTGTGGCTGAAGCTTTCTTT
TRBJ1-1 . TRBV6-4 TRBD1 CASRAQGAKNTEAFF TGTGCCAGCAGAGCACAGGGGGCGAAGAACACTGAAGCTTTCTTT
TRBJ1-2 few TRBV2 . CASVREGYGYTF TGTGCCAGTGTGAGGGAAGGCTATGGCTACACCTTC
TRBJ1-5 . TRBV19 . CASSRTRANQPQHF TGTGCCAGTAGTCGGACAAGGGCCAATCAGCCCCAGCATTTT
TRBJ2-7 . TRBV5-4 TRBD2 CASSRNGLAGTIGGNEQYF TGTGCCAGCAGCCGAAACGGTCTAGCGGGGACGATAGGAGGTAACGAGCAGTACTTC
TRBJ1-1 . TRBV9 TRBD1 CASSGRTGTNTEAFF TGTGCCAGCAGCGGGCGGACAGGGACAAACACTGAAGCTTTCTTT
TRBJ1-1 once TRBV27 TRBD1 CASSSDRAPLNTEAFF TGTGCCAGCAGTTCCGACAGGGCTCCGTTGAACACTGAAGCTTTCTTT
TRBJ2-6 . TRBV28 . CASSLTGVAGANVLTF TGTGCCAGCAGTTTAACGGGGGTAGCTGGGGCCAACGTCCTGACTTTC